The rows below give T cell receptor beta chains drawn from one sample of a study of PD-L1 blockade in urothelial cancer. This table comes from immunoSEQ multiplex PCR, and its TCRdb copy is limited to in-frame clones, with some not included. The table shows around 40,000 clones, with 65% to 85% occurring only once. Here the sequenced sample was PBMCs, taken around atezolizumab (anti-PD-L1) treatment. Receptor source: a man aged 55 to 70 with urothelial cancer. CDR3s include the opening cysteine and the closing phenylalanine or tryptophan. The order of the fields is clone size, V gene, J gene, D gene, CDR3 DNA, CDR3 protein. A D gene is named only where the DNA matches it firmly. Clone size appears in some rows only: once, few, many, or a class for an expanded clone.

>-|TRBV18|TRBJ1-1|-
TGTGCCAGCTCACCTTTAGGACAGTCGAACACTGAAGCTTTCTTT
CASSPLGQSNTEAFF
>-|TRBV5-5|TRBJ2-5|TRBD2
TGTGCCAGCAGCCCCAGATGGACTAGCGGGCCTAACCAAGAGACCCAGTACTTC
CASSPRWTSGPNQETQYF
>-|TRBV21-1|TRBJ2-3|-
TGTGCCAGCAGCAAAGTCTATCCCCGACTCAAGACTAGCACAGATACGCAGTATTTT
CASSKVYPRLKTSTDTQYF
>-|TRBV5-6|TRBJ1-3|TRBD1
TGTGCCAGCAGCCTGGGGACAGCTGGAAACACCATATATTTT
CASSLGTAGNTIYF
>-|TRBV7-2|TRBJ2-7|TRBD1
TGTGCCAGCAGCTTAGGGACAGGGGACGTTTCTGAGCAGTACTTC
CASSLGTGDVSEQYF
>many|TRBV4-2|TRBJ2-1|-
TGTGCCAGCAGCCAAGCTAGCAGCAATGAGCAGTTCTTC
CASSQASSNEQFF
>-|TRBV2|TRBJ2-5|TRBD2
TGTGCCAGCAGTGCTGCGGGGGGGGGCGAGACCCAGTACTTC
CASSAAGGGETQYF
>-|TRBV19|TRBJ2-2|TRBD1
TGTGCCAGTAGGAAAGGGGGCGGCGGGGAGCTGTTTTTT
CASRKGGGGELFF
>-|TRBV19|TRBJ2-7|-
TGTGCCAGTAGTATGGTGGGGGCGGGCCAAAGCTCCTACGAGCAGTACTTC
CASSMVGAGQSSYEQYF
>-|TRBV18|TRBJ2-3|TRBD2
TGTGCCAGCTCACCGCGGACTAGCGGGAGGGCTAGCACAGATACGCAGTATTTT
CASSPRTSGRASTDTQYF
>-|TRBV7-2|TRBJ2-5|TRBD2
TGTGCCAGCAGCTTACAGGGGACTAGCGCCAAGGCCCAGTACTTC
CASSLQGTSAKAQYF
>-|TRBV27|TRBJ2-2|-
TGTGCCAGCAGTCCCTACGTTAACACCGGGGAGCTGTTTTTT
CASSPYVNTGELFF